These 2 T cell receptor beta chains were sequenced from one sample in a study of shared clonotypes between healthy human individuals. Clones were sequenced by immunoSEQ multiplex PCR, and TCRdb holds only the in-frame ones, with some missing. The profile shows 550,000 to 700,000 clones, 60% to 75% of them singletons. The material sequenced was memory CD4+ T cells sorted from blood. Described subset: CD45RA-negative fraction. The receptors here all came from a woman aged 30 to 39 in good health.

The genes are TRBV7-6 and TRBJ2-1, with 7 bases identical to TRBD1. This CDR3 region has 16 residues. CDR1 SGHVS and CDR2 FNYEAQ come from the germline V gene. The V segment lost 5 bases and the J segment 5 bases; nucleotides outside the gene matches: 12. CDR3 loop: CASSRQTGAVNNEQFF. The DNA of the CDR3 is TGTGCCAGCAGCCGCCAAACAGGGGCCGTTAACAATGAGCAGTTCTTC. The full variable domain, completed using reference TRBV7-6 and TRBJ2-1, is GAGVSQSPRYKVTKRGQDVALRCDPISGHVSLYWYRQALGQGPEFLTYFNYEAQQDKSGLPNDRFSAERPEGSISTLTIQRTEQRDSAMYRCASSRQTGAVNNEQFFGPGTRLTVL.

The chain combines TRBV4-1 with TRBJ2-3; 11 nucleotides match TRBD2. Unmatched junction bases numbered 0, after V lost 2 bases and J lost 5 bases. The CDR3 is 14 amino acids. Germline V lookup: CDR1 MGHRA, CDR2 YSYEKL. For the CDR3, the DNA is TGCGCCAGCAGCCAACTAGCGGGAGGAGATACGCAGTATTTT. It translates to CASSQLAGGDTQYF.